This T cell receptor beta chain was observed in a study of vaccination effects on CD4 cells after COVID-19. Overall study: The participants, recipients of two vaccine doses, got either BNT162b2 or mRNA-1273. Wells containing 1.5 million to 2.5 million PBMC each were cultured with 10 IU/ml IL-2 and approximately 9.6 ug/ml peptides.

TCRdb's table, derived via immunoSEQ multiplex PCR, lists solely in-frame clones and lacks some. In the table there are around 60,000 clones, about three quarters of which are singletons. As to this clone: Its specificity is not known.

The culture ran for approximately 10 days before CD4+ T cells were isolated. The clonotype comes from a human donor who received a COVID-19 vaccine. The sequencing used CD4+ T cells from PBMCs cultured without peptide, collected before COVID-19 vaccination.

CDR3 region: CASSREYNSPLHF. CDR3 sequence (DNA): TGTGCCAGCAGCCGCGAATATAATTCACCCCTCCACTTT. The chain carries TRBV13 and TRBJ1-6; D gene unclear. The germline V gene has CDR1 PRHDT and CDR2 FYEKMQ (reference sequence). CDR3 length: 13 residues. With 5 bases removed from V and 4 bases from J, the gap between germline ends came to 6 bases.